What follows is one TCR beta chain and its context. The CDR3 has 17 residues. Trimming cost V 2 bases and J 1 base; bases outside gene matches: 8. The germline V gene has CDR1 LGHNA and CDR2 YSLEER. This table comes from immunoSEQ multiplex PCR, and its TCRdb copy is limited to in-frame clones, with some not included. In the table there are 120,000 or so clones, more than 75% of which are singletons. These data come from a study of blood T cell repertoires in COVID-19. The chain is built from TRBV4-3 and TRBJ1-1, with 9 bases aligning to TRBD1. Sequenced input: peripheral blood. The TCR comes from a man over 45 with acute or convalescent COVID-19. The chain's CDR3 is CASSQFQGDRENTEAFF. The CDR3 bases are TGCGCCAGCAGCCAATTCCAGGGGGACAGGGAGAACACTGAAGCTTTCTTT.